Detailed here is one T cell receptor (beta chain). Its specificity is not known. This specimen comes from a study of glioma-infiltrating T cells. Amplification of TCR alpha and beta CDR3 regions from RNA used iRepertoire nested multiplex PCR. One-step reverse transcription and amplification started from approximately 100-400 ng of tissue mRNA or PBMC total RNA. TCRdb reanalysed the multiplex PCR reads using MiXCR and keeps one entry per CDR3 protein. The top ten clones hold 5% to 8% of a sample with 45,000 or so distinct CDR3 sequences, around 20% of them seen once. The CDR3 is 12 amino acids. Trimming cost V 1 base and J 6 bases, with 3 bases left between them. From germline, CDR1 is LGHNT and CDR2 FRNRAP. Findings and caveats of the study: Tissue-blood divergence was below expectation in non-neoplastic patients, above in gliomas. Tissue and blood shared very few CDR3 sequences.

J is TRBJ2-2 and V is TRBV12-5; D gene unclear. Sequencing was done on a sample of glioma tissue, nonneoplastic brain tissue, or PBMCs (not recorded which). This receptor was identified in a human donor with low-grade glioma or glioblastoma, undergoing nonglioma brain surgery, or in good health (not recorded which). The CDR3: CASGLEPGELFF. The CDR3, as DNA: TGTGCTAGTGGTTTGGAGCCCGGGGAGCTGTTTTTT. The full variable domain, rest sourced from reference TRBV12-5 and TRBJ2-2, is DARVTQTPRHKVTEMGQEVTMRCQPILGHNTVFWYRQTMMQGLELLAYFRNRAPLDDSGMPKDRFSAEMPDATLATLKIQPSEPRDSAVYFCASGLEPGELFFGEGSRLTVL.